The TCR beta chain described here comes from a study of shared clonotypes between healthy human individuals (TCRdb year 2020). Background for the entire study: A few men and a couple of women, aged 18 to 49 years, made up the cohort. To estimate repertoire size and how much clonotype sharing occurs between individuals, the study deeply sequenced the blood TCR repertoires of several healthy adults. To increase sequencing depth and limit assay-specific biases, TCR repertoire library preparation and sequencing were carried out by different laboratories using diverse techniques. Each donor's leukapheresis produced roughly between about 0.8 and 8.9 billion PBMCs.

CDR1 MNHEY and CDR2 SVGAGI were looked up in the germline V gene. Trimming removed 0 bases from V and 3 bases from J; the gene matches leave 2 bases unexplained. The CDR3 contains 15 residues, cysteine and phenylalanine counted. The sequence is cut down to CDR3 DNA, 45 bases in frame from base 1. TCR CDR3 regions were amplified from genomic DNA by multiplex PCR using the deep immunoSEQ assay. Extracted genomic DNA from each cell subset was distributed evenly across all wells of several immunoSEQ 96-well plates, and each plate was treated as a replicate. Each replicate PCR for unsorted PBMC received 300 to 350 ng genomic DNA, equal to tens of thousands of T cell genomes. Unsorted PBMC genomic DNA was sequenced across ten immunoSEQ deep assay plates. Purified libraries were measured with a Qubit 3.0 fluorometer, size-checked on a Bioanalyzer 2100, and measured again with the KAPA Library Quantification kit. A separate single-read 150-cycle Illumina NextSeq 550 flow cell was used to sequence each immunoSEQ 96-well plate. The original pipeline was this. Because only junctional sequences without quality scores were contained in the immunoSEQ output, filtering matching that applied to full-length reads could not be performed. Sequences were annotated with PyIR, a Python wrapper for IgBLAST v1.9, and V/J genes and CDR3 were assigned using IMGT germline references. Any read was removed if the V/J assignment was weak (E-value above 1e-6), the CDR3 was missing, or the read contained stop codons, out-of-frame junctions, or ambiguous translated residues. A V3J clonotype was defined by an identical inferred V gene, J gene, and CDR3 amino acid sequence. The percentage overlap between two repertoires was calculated by dividing the number of shared unique clonotypes by the size of the smaller repertoire. RTK rarefaction, the Chao1 estimator, and Recon v2.1 estimates of unobserved clonotypes were used to assess repertoire richness. TCRdb mirrors the immuneACCESS table, restricted to in-frame sequences. Some clones are absent from its copies; in checked studies, under half trace to an unresolved V gene, and the reason for the others is unknown. That table furnishes V, J and clone size, whereas the DNA furnished D and trimming. Recorded for this sample are 450,000 or so clones; 77% of them occurred a single time. The ten biggest clones cover approximately 12% of the sample.

Donors were healthy HIV-negative adults with no recently reported acute infections or vaccinations. Every donor was a Caucasian adult living in Nashville, Tennessee, USA. For unsorted samples, roughly 91 million PBMCs were counted, and genomic DNA was extracted using the QIAamp DNA Blood Mini kit. Blood was collected by leukapheresis, and PBMCs were isolated by Ficoll-Histopaque density gradient centrifugation and then cryopreserved in liquid nitrogen vapor phase. Concerning this clone itself: Its target antigen remains unknown. No quality values exist for individual bases; no much larger clone is one base distant.

Study-level results and caveats: Sampling was restricted to blood, and TCR repertoires in tissue are likely to differ from TCR repertoires in blood. The genetic and exposure-history diversity represented was limited by the small number of donors. Based on pairwise subsampling, the degree of clonotype sharing among donors was expected to be affected by sequencing depth.

This clonotype was sampled from a woman in her thirties or forties in good health. Some clones in this sample may be carry-over from other donors' samples. Here the chain combines TRBV6-5 and TRBJ2-7; TRBD1 aligns with 10 central bases. The sequenced material came from PBMCs. The DNA sequence reads TGTGCCAGCAGTTACTCCGGGACAGGGGACTACGAGCAGTACTTC. It codes for CASSYSGTGDYEQYF.